What follows is one T cell receptor (beta chain) and its context. Using immunoSEQ multiplex PCR, the repertoire was profiled, and TCRdb retains in-frame clones only, with some absent. The sample lists 350,000 to 500,000 clones, roughly 90% occurring once. Trimming took 2 bases from V and 7 from J, leaving 14 bases between them. The CDR3 is made up of 14 amino acids. Germline assignment: CDR1 MGHRA and CDR2 YSYEKL. The data were obtained in a study of blood T cell repertoires in COVID-19. Study at large: Researchers got acute and convalescent COVID-19 samples from the United States, Italy and Spain.

Sequenced: peripheral blood. The chain couples TRBV4-1 to TRBJ1-2; D perhaps matches TRBD1 (5 bases). The source is a man between 18 and 29 years old with COVID-19, enrolled during active disease. CDR3 bases: TGCGCCAGCAGCCAACCTGGACACCGTGGTGGCTACACCTTC. It translates to CASSQPGHRGGYTF.